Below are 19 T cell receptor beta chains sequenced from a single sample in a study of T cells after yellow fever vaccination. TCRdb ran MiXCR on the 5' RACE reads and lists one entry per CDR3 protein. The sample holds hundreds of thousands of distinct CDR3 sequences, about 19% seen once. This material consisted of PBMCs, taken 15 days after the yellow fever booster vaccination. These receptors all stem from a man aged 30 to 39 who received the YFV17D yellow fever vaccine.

In DNA, the CDR3 is TGCGCCAGCAGCTTGGTCGGGACAGGGGATACGAGTCGCTCCTACAATGAGCAGTTCTTC. This codes for CASSLVGTGDTSRSYNEQFF. The gene calls are TRBV5-1 and TRBJ2-1; 10 bases fit TRBD1. CDR1 and CDR2 (germline): SGHRS, YFSETQ. This CDR3 spans 20 amino acids. V shed 0 bases, J shed 0 bases, and the junction held 12 bases outside the gene matches.

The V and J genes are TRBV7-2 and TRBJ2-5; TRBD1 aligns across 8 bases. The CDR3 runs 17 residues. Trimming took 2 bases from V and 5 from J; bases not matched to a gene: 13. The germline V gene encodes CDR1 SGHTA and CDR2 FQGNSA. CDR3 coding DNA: TGTGCCAGCAGCTTAAGTTTCAGGGGGCGAGGGTGGGAGACCCAGTACTTC. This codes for CASSLSFRGRGWETQYF.

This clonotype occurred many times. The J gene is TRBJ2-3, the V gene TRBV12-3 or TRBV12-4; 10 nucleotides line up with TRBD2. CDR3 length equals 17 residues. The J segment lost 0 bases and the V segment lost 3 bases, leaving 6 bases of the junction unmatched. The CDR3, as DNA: TGTGCCAGCAGTTTGGTAGCGGGAGGACCTAGCACAGATACGCAGTATTTT. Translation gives CASSLVAGGPSTDTQYF.

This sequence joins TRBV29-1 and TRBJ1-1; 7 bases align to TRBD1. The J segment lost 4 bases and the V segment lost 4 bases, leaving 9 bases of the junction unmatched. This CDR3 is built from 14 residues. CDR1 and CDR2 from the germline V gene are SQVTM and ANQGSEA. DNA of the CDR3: TGCAGCGTTGGGGGGGAGGCAGGGGGCACTGAAGCTTTCTTT. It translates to CSVGGEAGGTEAFF.

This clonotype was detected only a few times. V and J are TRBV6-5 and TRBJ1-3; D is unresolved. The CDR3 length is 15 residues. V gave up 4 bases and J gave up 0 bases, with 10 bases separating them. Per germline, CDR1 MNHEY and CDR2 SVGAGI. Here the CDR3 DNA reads TGTGCCAGCAGTTCCTCTCGGCCCTCTGGAAACACCATATATTTT. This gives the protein CASSSSRPSGNTIYF.

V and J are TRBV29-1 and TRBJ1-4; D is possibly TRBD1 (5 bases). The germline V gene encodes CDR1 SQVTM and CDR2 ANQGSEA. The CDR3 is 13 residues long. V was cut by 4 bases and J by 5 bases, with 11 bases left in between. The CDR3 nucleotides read TGCAGCGTTGCCGGGACGAAAAATGAAAAACTGTTTTTT. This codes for CSVAGTKNEKLFF.

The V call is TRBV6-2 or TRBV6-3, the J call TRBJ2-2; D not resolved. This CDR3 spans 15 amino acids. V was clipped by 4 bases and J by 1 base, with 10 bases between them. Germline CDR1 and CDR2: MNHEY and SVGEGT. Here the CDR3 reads CASSSHLRNTGELFF. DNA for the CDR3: TGTGCCAGCAGTTCTCACCTCAGGAACACCGGGGAGCTGTTTTTT.

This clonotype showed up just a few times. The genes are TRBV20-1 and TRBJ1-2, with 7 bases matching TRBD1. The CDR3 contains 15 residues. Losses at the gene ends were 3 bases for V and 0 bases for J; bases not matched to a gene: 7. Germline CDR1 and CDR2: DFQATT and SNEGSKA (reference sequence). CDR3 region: CSASDRDSANYGYTF. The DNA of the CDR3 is TGCAGTGCTAGCGACAGGGACTCAGCTAACTATGGCTACACCTTC.

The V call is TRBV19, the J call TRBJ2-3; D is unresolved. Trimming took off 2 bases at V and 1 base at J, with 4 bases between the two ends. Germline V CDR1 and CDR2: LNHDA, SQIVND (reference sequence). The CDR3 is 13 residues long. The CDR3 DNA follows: TGTGCCAGTAGTATAACAGGCACAGATACGCAGTATTTT. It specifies CASSITGTDTQYF.

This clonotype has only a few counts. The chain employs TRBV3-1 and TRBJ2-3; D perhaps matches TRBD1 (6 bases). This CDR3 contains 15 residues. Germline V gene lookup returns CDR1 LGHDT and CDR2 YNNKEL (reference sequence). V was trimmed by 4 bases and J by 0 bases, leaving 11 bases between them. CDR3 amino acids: CASSPTGISTDTQYF. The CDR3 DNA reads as TGTGCCAGCAGCCCCACAGGGATTAGCACAGATACGCAGTATTTT.

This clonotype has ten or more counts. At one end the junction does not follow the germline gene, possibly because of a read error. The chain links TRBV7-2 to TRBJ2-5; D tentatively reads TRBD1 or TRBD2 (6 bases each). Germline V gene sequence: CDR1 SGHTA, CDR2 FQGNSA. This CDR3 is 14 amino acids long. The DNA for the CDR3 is TGTGCCAGCAGTTTAGCTGGGGGGCTGGAGACCCAGTACTTC. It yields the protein CASSLAGGLETQYF.

Written as DNA, the CDR3 is TGTGCCAGCAGCTTACTTCGAGCTTTCTTT. Its translation: CASSLLRAFF. The genes are TRBV11-2 and TRBJ1-1; D unresolved. This CDR3 region has 10 residues. V gave up 2 bases and J gave up 10 bases, with 5 bases separating them. The germline CDR1 and CDR2 sequences are SGHAT and FQNNGV.

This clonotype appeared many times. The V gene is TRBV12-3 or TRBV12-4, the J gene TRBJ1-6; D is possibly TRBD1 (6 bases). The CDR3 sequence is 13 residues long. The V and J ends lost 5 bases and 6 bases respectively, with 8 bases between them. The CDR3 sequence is CASSQQGNSPLHF. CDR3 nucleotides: TGTGCCAGCAGTCAACAGGGTAATTCACCCCTCCACTTT.

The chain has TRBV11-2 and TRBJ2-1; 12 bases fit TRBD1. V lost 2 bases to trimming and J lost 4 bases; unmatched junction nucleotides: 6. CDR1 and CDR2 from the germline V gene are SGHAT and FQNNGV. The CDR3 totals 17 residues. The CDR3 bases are TGTGCCAGCAGCTTAACTGGGACAGGGGGCTGGTACAATGAGCAGTTCTTC. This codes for CASSLTGTGGWYNEQFF.

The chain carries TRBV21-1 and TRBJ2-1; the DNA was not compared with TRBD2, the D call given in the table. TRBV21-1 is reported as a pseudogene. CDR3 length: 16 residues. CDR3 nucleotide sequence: TGTGCCAGCAGCAACCGGCCCGGACTAGCGAAAATTGAGCAGTTCTTC. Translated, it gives CASSNRPGLAKIEQFF.

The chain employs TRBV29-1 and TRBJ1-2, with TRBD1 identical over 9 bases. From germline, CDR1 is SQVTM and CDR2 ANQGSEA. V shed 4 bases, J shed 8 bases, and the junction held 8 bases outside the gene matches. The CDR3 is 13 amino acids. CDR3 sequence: CSVVLDRGWGYTF. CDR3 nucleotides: TGCAGCGTTGTTCTGGACAGGGGATGGGGCTACACCTTC.

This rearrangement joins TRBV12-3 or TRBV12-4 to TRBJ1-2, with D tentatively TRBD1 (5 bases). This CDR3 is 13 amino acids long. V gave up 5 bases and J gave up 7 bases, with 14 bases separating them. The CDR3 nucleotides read TGTGCCAGCAGTCACGGGGGGGTCAGTGGCTACACCTTC. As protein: CASSHGGVSGYTF.

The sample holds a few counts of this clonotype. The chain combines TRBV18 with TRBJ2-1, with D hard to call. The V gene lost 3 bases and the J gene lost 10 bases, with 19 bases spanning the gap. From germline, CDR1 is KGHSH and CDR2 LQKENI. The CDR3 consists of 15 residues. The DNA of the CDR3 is TGTGCCAGCTCACCCAGACCGACATGGACGGTCGAGCAGTTCTTC. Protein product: CASSPRPTWTVEQFF.

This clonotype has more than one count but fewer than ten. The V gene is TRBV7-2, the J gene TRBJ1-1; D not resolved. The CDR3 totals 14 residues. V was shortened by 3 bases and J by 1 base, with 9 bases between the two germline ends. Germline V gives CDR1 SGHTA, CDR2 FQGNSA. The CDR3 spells CASSFRLGNTEAFF. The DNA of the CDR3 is TGTGCCAGCAGCTTTCGGTTGGGGAACACTGAAGCTTTCTTT.